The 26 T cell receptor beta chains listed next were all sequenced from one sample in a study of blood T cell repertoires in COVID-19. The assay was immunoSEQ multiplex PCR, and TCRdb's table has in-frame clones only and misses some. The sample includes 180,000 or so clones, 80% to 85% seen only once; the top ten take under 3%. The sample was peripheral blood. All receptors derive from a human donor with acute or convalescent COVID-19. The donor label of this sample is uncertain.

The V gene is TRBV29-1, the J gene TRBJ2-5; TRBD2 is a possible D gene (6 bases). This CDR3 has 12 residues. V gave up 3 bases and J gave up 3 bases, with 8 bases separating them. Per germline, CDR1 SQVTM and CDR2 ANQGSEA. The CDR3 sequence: CSVEGGEETQYF. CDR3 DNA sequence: TGCAGCGTTGAGGGCGGGGAAGAGACCCAGTACTTC.

Written as DNA, the CDR3 is TGCGCCAGCAGCTTGGAGGTGGGGAGTGGCTACACCTTC. Its translation is CASSLEVGSGYTF. The V and J genes are TRBV5-1 and TRBJ1-2; no clear D gene. The V end lost 0 bases, the J end lost 7 bases, and 10 bases lay between the germline ends. This CDR3 has 13 residues. CDR1 is SGHRS and CDR2 is YFSETQ in the germline V gene.

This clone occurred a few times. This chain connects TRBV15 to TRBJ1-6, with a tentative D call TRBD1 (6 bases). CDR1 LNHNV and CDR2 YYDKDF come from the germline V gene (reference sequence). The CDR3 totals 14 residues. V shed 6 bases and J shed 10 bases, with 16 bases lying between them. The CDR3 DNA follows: TGTGCCACCAGTCTCCCAAGGGGGTCCTCACCCCTCCACTTT. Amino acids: CATSLPRGSSPLHF.

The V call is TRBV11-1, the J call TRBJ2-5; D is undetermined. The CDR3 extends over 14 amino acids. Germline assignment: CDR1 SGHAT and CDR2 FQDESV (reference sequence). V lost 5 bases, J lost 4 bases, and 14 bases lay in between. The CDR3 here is CASSQQPGGETQYF. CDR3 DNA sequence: TGTGCCAGCAGCCAACAACCTGGCGGAGAGACCCAGTACTTC.

The CDR3 coding sequence is TGTGCCAGCAGCAGGGAAGCGGGAGGGCTAGCCGAGCAGTACTTC. Translating gives CASSREAGGLAEQYF. The V and J genes are TRBV6-5 and TRBJ2-7, with 10 bases that match TRBD2. From germline, CDR1 is MNHEY and CDR2 SVGAGI. V shed 6 bases and J 6 bases; nucleotides not matched to a gene: 11. The CDR3 contains 15 residues.

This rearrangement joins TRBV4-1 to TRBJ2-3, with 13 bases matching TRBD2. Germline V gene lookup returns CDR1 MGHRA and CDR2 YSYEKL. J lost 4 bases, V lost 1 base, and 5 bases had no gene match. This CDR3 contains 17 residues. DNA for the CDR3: TGCGCCAGCAGCCAAGCCGAAGGACTAGCGGGGGCAGATACGCAGTATTTT. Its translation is CASSQAEGLAGADTQYF.

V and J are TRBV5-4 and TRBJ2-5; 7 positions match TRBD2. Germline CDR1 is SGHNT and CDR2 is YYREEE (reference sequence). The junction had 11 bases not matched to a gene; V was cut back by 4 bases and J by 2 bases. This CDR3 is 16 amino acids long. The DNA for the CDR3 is TGTGCCAGCAGCCCCCGTGGCGGGGGACCTCAAGAGACCCAGTACTTC. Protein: CASSPRGGGPQETQYF.

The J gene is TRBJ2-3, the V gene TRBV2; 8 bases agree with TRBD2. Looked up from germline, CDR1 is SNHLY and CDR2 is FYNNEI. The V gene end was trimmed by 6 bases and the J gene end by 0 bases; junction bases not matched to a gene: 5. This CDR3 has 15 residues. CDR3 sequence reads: CASRLLAASTDTQYF. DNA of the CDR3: TGTGCCAGCAGGTTACTAGCGGCTAGCACAGATACGCAGTATTTT.

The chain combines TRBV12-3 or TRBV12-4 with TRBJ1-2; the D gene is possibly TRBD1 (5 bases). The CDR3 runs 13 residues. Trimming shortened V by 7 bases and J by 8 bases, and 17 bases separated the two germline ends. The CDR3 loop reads CASTLGGTGGYTF. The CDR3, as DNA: TGTGCCAGCACCTTGGGGGGGACGGGCGGCTACACCTTC.

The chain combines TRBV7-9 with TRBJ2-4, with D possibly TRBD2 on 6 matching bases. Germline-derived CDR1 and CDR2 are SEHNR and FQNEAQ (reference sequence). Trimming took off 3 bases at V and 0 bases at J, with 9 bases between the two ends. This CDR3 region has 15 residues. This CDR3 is CASSFNGGAKNIQYF. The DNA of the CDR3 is TGTGCCAGCAGCTTTAACGGGGGAGCCAAAAACATTCAGTACTTC. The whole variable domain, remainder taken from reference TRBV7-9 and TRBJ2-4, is DTGVSQNPRHKITKRGQNVTFRCDPISEHNRLYWYRQTLGQGPEFLTYFQNEAQLEKSRLLSDRFSAERPKGSFSTLEIQRTEQGDSAMYLCASSFNGGAKNIQYFGAGTRLSVL.

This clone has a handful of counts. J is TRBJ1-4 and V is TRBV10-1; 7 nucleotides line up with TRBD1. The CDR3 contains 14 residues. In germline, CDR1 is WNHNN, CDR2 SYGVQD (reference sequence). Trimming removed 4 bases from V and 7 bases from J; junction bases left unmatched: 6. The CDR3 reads CASSGDRAGEKLFF. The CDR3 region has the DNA TGCGCCAGCAGTGGTGACAGGGCAGGTGAAAAACTGTTTTTT.

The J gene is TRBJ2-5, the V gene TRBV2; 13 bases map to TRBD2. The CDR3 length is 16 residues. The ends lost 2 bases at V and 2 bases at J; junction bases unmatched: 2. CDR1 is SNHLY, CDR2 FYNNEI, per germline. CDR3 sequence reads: CASSETSGRGQETQYF. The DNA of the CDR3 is TGTGCCAGCAGTGAAACTAGCGGGAGGGGACAAGAGACCCAGTACTTC.

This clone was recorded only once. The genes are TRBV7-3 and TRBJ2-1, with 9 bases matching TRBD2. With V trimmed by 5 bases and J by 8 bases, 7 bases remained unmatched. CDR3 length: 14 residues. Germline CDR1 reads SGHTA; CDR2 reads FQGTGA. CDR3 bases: TGTGCCAGCAGCCCGGGACTAGCCGTTGATGAGCAGTTCTTC. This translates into CASSPGLAVDEQFF.

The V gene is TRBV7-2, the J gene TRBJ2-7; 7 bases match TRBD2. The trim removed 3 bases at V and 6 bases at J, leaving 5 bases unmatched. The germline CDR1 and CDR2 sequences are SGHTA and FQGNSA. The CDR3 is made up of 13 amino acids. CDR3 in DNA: TGTGCCAGCAGCTTGGGGACTATCGGCGAGCAGTACTTC. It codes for CASSLGTIGEQYF.

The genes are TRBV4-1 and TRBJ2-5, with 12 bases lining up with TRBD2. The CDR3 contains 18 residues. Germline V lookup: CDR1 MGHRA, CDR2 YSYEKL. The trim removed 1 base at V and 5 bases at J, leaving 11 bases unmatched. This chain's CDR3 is CASSQGTSGGTVQETQYF. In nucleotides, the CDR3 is TGCGCCAGCAGCCAAGGCACTAGCGGGGGGACGGTCCAGGAGACCCAGTACTTC.

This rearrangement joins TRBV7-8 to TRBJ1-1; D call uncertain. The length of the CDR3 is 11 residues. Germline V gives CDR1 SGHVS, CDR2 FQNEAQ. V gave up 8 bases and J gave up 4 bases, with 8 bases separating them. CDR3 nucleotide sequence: TGTGCCAGCCGCGACATCACTGAAGCTTTCTTT. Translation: CASRDITEAFF.

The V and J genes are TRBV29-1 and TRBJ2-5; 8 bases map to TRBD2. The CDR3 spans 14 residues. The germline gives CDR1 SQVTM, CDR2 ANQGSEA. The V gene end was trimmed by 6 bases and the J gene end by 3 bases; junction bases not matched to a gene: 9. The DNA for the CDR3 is TGCAGCGTCCCCCGGGGGGGAGGGGAAGAGACCCAGTACTTC. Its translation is CSVPRGGGEETQYF.

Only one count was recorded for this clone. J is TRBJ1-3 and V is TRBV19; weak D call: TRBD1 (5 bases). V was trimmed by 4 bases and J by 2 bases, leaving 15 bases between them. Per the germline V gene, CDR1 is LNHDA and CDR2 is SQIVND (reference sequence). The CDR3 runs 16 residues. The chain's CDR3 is CASSSPPQGTGNTIYF. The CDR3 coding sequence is TGTGCCAGTAGTAGCCCCCCCCAGGGAACTGGAAACACCATATATTTT.

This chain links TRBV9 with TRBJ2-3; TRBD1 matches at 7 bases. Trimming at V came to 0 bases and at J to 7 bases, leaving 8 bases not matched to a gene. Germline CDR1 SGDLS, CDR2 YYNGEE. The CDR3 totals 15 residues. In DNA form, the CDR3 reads TGTGCCAGCAGCGTAGCTAGTACAGGGGTGCATACGCAGTATTTT. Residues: CASSVASTGVHTQYF.

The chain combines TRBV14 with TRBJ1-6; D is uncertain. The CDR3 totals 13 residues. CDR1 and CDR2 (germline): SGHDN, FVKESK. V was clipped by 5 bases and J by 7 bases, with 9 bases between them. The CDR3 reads CASSTRRNSPLHF. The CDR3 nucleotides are TGTGCCAGCAGCACCCGCCGGAATTCACCCCTCCACTTT.

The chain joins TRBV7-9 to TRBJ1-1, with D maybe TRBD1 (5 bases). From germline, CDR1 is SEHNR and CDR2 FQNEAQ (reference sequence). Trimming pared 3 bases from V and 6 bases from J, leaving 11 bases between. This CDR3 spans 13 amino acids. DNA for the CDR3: TGTGCCAGCAGCTTCCAGGGCGTCCCTGAAGCTTTCTTT. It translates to CASSFQGVPEAFF.

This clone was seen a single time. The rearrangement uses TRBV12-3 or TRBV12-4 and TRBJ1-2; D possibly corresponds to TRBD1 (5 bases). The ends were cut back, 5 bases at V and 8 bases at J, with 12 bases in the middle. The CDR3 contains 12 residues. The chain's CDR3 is CASSQGTPGYTF. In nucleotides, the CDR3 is TGTGCCAGCAGTCAAGGGACTCCAGGCTACACCTTC.

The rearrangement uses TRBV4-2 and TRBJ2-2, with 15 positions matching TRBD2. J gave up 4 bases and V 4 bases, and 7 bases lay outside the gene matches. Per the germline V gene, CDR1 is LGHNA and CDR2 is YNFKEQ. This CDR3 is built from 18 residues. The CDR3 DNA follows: TGTGCCAGCAGCCGAGGACTAGCGGGAGGGGGGACCACCGGGGAGCTGTTTTTT. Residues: CASSRGLAGGGTTGELFF.

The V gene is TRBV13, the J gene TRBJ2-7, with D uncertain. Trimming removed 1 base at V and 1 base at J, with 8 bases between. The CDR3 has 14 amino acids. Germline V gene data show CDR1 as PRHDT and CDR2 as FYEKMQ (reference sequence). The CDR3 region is CASSLAVQSYEQYF. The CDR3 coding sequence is TGTGCCAGCAGCTTAGCGGTACAGTCCTACGAGCAGTACTTC.

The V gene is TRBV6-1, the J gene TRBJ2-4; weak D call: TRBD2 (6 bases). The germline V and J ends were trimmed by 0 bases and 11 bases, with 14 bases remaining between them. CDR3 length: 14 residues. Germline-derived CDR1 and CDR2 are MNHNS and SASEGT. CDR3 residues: CASSEALEGGFQYF. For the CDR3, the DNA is TGTGCCAGCAGTGAAGCGCTGGAGGGTGGTTTTCAGTACTTC.

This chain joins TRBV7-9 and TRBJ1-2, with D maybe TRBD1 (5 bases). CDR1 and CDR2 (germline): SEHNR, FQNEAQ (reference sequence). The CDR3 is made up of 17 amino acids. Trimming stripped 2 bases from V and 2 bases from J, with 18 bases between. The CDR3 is CASSLYFDSPPNYGYTF. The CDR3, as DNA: TGTGCCAGCAGCTTATACTTTGACAGTCCTCCAAACTATGGCTACACCTTC.